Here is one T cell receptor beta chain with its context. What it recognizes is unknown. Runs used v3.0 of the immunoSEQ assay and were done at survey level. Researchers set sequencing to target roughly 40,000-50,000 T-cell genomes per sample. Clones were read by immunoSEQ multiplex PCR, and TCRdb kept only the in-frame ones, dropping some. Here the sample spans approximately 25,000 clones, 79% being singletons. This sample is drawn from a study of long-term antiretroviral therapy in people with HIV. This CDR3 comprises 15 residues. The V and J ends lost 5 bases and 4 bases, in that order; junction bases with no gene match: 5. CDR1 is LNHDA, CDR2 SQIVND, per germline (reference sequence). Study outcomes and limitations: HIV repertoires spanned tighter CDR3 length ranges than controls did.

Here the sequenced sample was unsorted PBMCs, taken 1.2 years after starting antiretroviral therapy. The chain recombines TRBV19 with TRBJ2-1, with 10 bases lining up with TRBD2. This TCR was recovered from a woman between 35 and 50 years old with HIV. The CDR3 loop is CASSGLAGDYNEQFF. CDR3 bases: TGTGCCAGTAGTGGGCTAGCGGGAGATTACAATGAGCAGTTCTTC. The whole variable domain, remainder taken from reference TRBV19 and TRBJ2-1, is DGGITQSPKYLFRKEGQNVTLSCEQNLNHDAMYWYRQDPGQGLRLIYYSQIVNDFQKGDIAEGYSVSREKKESFPLTVTSAQKNPTAFYLCASSGLAGDYNEQFFGPGTRLTVL.